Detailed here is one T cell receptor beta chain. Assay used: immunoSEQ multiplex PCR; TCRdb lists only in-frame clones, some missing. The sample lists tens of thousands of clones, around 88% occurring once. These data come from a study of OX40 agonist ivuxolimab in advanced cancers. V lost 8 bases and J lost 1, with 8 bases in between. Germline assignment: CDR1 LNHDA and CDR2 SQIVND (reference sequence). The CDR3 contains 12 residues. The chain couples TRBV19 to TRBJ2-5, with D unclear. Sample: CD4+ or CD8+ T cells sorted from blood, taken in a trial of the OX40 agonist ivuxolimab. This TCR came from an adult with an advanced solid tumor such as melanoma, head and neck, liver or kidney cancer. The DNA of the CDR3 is TGTGCCAGTCCCCTGGCCCAAGAGACCCAGTACTTC. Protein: CASPLAQETQYF.